What follows is one T cell receptor (beta chain) and its context. A quantity of about 0.5 to 1 ug RNA underwent reverse transcription using random hexamers. The method of amplification for TCR beta CDR3 was immunoSEQ multiplex PCR, covering 54 Vbeta and 13 Jbeta. From the immunoSEQ multiplex PCR reads, TCRdb called clonotypes with MiXCR, one entry per CDR3 protein. Of about 290,000 distinct CDR3 sequences listed, around 89% are singletons. The germline V gene has CDR1 SQVTM and CDR2 ANQGSEA. Trimming removed 7 bases at V and 6 bases at J, with 15 bases between. The CDR3 is 12 residues long. This entry is derived from a study of CD8 T cells in Susac syndrome. Patients with stable or active relapsing-remitting disease, all of them treatment-naive, made up the multiple sclerosis controls.

This clonotype originated in a human donor with multiple sclerosis. The gene calls are TRBV29-1 and TRBJ1-2; possible D gene TRBD1, 6 bases. Sequencing input: CD8+ T cells from PBMCs. The CDR3 DNA follows: TGCAGCGCCGATGAGGGGGTTGATGGCTACACCTTC. Protein sequence: CSADEGVDGYTF.